These 8 T cell receptor beta chains originate from one sample sequenced in a study of PD-L1 blockade in urothelial cancer. Using immunoSEQ multiplex PCR, the repertoire was profiled, and TCRdb retains in-frame clones only, with some absent. The sample yields 85,000 to 130,000 clones, approximately 90% seen once. Sequencing was performed on PBMCs, taken around atezolizumab (anti-PD-L1) treatment. The source of these receptors is a woman aged 80 or older with urothelial cancer.

The genes are TRBV7-9 and TRBJ2-1; TRBD1 is a possible D gene (6 bases). Trimming cost V 3 bases and J 8 bases, with 23 bases left between them. CDR3 length: 17 residues. Germline CDR1 SEHNR, CDR2 FQNEAQ (reference sequence). In DNA, the CDR3 is TGTGCCAGCAGCTTGGCCCCAGGGGCTCGGATATCGGATGAGCAGTTCTTC. As protein: CASSLAPGARISDEQFF.

The CDR3: CASRRLSQESGELFF. CDR3 nucleotides: TGTGCCAGCAGACGCCTGAGTCAAGAATCCGGGGAGCTGTTTTTT. The chain has TRBV28 and TRBJ2-2; unclear D gene. There are 15 residues in the CDR3. V lost 6 bases and J 6 bases, leaving 17 bases between the germline ends. CDR1 is MDHEN and CDR2 is SYDVKM in the germline V gene.

The chain is built from TRBV30 and TRBJ2-7, with 11 bases matching TRBD2. V gave up 0 bases and J gave up 5 bases; unmatched junction bases: 15. The germline V gene encodes CDR1 GTSNPN and CDR2 SVGIG (reference sequence). CDR3 size: 18 residues. CDR3 loop: CAWSVQLAGVVTFDEQYF. DNA of the CDR3: TGTGCCTGGAGTGTTCAACTAGCGGGAGTTGTCACGTTTGACGAGCAGTACTTC. Supplemented by reference TRBV30 and TRBJ2-7, the full variable domain reads SQTIHQWPATLVQPVGSPLSLECTVEGTSNPNLYWYRQAAGRGLQLLFYSVGIGQISSEVPQNLSASRPQDRQFILSSKKLLLSDSGFYLCAWSVQLAGVVTFDEQYFGPGTRLTVT.

This clone was observed once. V and J are TRBV27 and TRBJ1-1; the match to TRBD1 covers 8 bases. CDR1 MNHEY and CDR2 SMNVEV come from the germline V gene (reference sequence). V shed 0 bases, J shed 4 bases, and the junction held 7 bases outside the gene matches. This CDR3 spans 16 amino acids. For the CDR3, the DNA is TGTGCCAGCAGTTTATCTTTAGGACAGGGAGGCACTGAAGCTTTCTTT. It is translated as CASSLSLGQGGTEAFF.

The chain links TRBV5-6 to TRBJ1-1; D unresolved. Germline V gene lookup returns CDR1 SGHDT and CDR2 YYEEEE. The CDR3 is 12 amino acids. V gave up 0 bases and J gave up 7 bases, with 7 bases separating them. DNA of the CDR3: TGTGCCAGCAGCTTGGGACTCAATGAAGCTTTCTTT. Translated: CASSLGLNEAFF.

The gene calls are TRBV11-3 and TRBJ2-3; 10 bases are shared with TRBD2. Trimming took 5 bases from V and 6 from J; bases not matched to a gene: 11. This CDR3 is built from 16 residues. Germline V gene sequence: CDR1 SGHNT, CDR2 YENEEA. DNA of the CDR3: TGTGCCAGCAGCCCCCGTGGGCTAGCGGGAGTTGATACGCAGTATTTT. Translation: CASSPRGLAGVDTQYF.

The gene calls are TRBV7-9 and TRBJ2-2, with D tentatively TRBD2 (7 bases). The V end lost 6 bases, the J end lost 1 base, and 15 bases lay between the germline ends. The CDR3 is 16 amino acids. Germline assignment: CDR1 SEHNR and CDR2 FQNEAQ (reference sequence). CDR3 DNA: TGTGCCAGCAGACAGCGCGGGGGCGGGAACACCGGGGAGCTGTTTTTT. Amino acids: CASRQRGGGNTGELFF.

This chain connects TRBV5-4 to TRBJ1-2; 9 bases fit TRBD1. The V gene end was trimmed by 5 bases and the J gene end by 2 bases; junction bases not matched to a gene: 7. Germline CDR1 and CDR2: SGHNT and YYREEE (reference sequence). The CDR3 contains 15 residues. Here the CDR3 reads CASSIQGAENYGYTF. The CDR3 bases are TGTGCCAGCAGTATACAGGGGGCTGAAAACTATGGCTACACCTTC.